Each of the 25 T cell receptor beta chains below was sequenced from the same sample in a study of blood T cell repertoires in COVID-19. The protocol was immunoSEQ multiplex PCR, while the TCRdb copy is restricted to in-frame clones and leaves out a portion. The repertoire holds roughly 70,000 clones, with roughly four fifths as singletons. Sequencing input: peripheral blood. These receptors all stem from a man in his sixties with COVID-19, enrolled during active disease.

The rearrangement uses TRBV6-2 or TRBV6-3 and TRBJ2-7; the D is unclear. V gave up 6 bases and J gave up 3 bases, with 9 bases separating them. This CDR3 has 12 residues. The germline V gene encodes CDR1 MNHEY and CDR2 SVGEGT. The CDR3 sequence: CASSVDNYEQYF. The CDR3 DNA is TGTGCCAGCAGCGTTGACAACTACGAGCAGTACTTC.

The V call is TRBV5-1, the J call TRBJ1-5; tentatively, D is TRBD1 (5 bases). Deletions cut 0 bases from V and 4 bases from J, with 8 bases between. CDR1 SGHRS and CDR2 YFSETQ come from the germline V gene. The CDR3 length is 14 residues. The CDR3 is CASSLAGMNQPQHF. CDR3 DNA sequence: TGCGCCAGCAGCTTGGCAGGGATGAATCAGCCCCAGCATTTT.

The V gene is TRBV5-4, the J gene TRBJ2-1, with D tentatively TRBD1 (5 bases). CDR1 and CDR2 (germline): SGHNT, YYREEE (reference sequence). V was cut by 8 bases and J by 8 bases, with 11 bases left in between. The CDR3 length is 11 residues. For the CDR3, the DNA is TGTGCCAGTTCAGGGTGGCATGAGCAGTTCTTC. Translation gives CASSGWHEQFF.

This sequence joins TRBV10-2 and TRBJ2-2, with 12 bases matching TRBD2. The CDR3 is 14 residues long. Trimming removed 8 bases from V and 4 bases from J; junction bases left unmatched: 2. Germline values: CDR1 WSHSY, CDR2 SAAADI. CDR3 region: CASWTSGATGELFF. CDR3 bases: TGCGCCAGCTGGACTAGCGGGGCCACCGGGGAGCTGTTTTTT.

The CDR3 sequence is CASSLDRSSGNTIYF. CDR3 nucleotide sequence: TGTGCCAGCAGCTTAGACAGGAGCTCTGGAAACACCATATATTTT. The chain uses TRBV7-2 and TRBJ1-3; D is perhaps TRBD1 (5 bases). The germline CDR1 and CDR2 sequences are SGHTA and FQGNSA. V gave up 1 base and J gave up 0 bases, with 7 bases separating them. This CDR3 contains 15 residues.

The V and J genes are TRBV4-1 and TRBJ1-1, with 7 bases aligning to TRBD1. V lost 2 bases, J lost 5 bases, and 8 bases stayed unmatched. The CDR3 is 15 residues long. Germline V gene data show CDR1 as MGHRA and CDR2 as YSYEKL. The CDR3 sequence is CASSQNTGVGTEAFF. CDR3 DNA: TGCGCCAGCAGCCAAAACACAGGGGTCGGGACTGAAGCTTTCTTT.

This chain joins TRBV10-1 and TRBJ2-7, with D perhaps matching TRBD1 (6 bases). Germline values: CDR1 WNHNN, CDR2 SYGVQD (reference sequence). Trimming removed 3 bases at V and 7 bases at J, with 22 bases between. The CDR3 length is 16 residues. In DNA form, the CDR3 reads TGCGCCAGCAGTGATTTGGACAGCCGGGGAATGAAGGAGCAGTACTTC. It specifies CASSDLDSRGMKEQYF.

J is TRBJ1-2 and V is TRBV2, with D unresolved. Germline V gene sequence: CDR1 SNHLY, CDR2 FYNNEI. The CDR3 runs to 12 residues. V lost 2 bases to trimming and J lost 6 bases, with 7 bases between them. This CDR3 is CASSERGNGYTF. For the CDR3, the DNA is TGTGCCAGCAGTGAACGAGGGAATGGCTACACCTTC.

This clone was recorded a few times. CDR3 DNA: TGTGCCATCAGTGAGTCGACTCTGCGGGGAAGAGGCACAGATACGCAGTATTTT. Translating gives CAISESTLRGRGTDTQYF. The rearrangement uses TRBV10-3 and TRBJ2-3; D might be TRBD2 (6 bases). CDR3 size: 18 residues. CDR1 ENHRY and CDR2 SYGVKD come from the germline V gene. V gave up 0 bases and J gave up 1 base, with 17 bases separating them.

J is TRBJ2-1 and V is TRBV28; D perhaps matches TRBD2 (5 bases). This CDR3 region has 11 residues. The V end was cut by 4 bases, the J end by 16 bases, with 14 bases between. Germline lookup yields CDR1 MDHEN and CDR2 SYDVKM. CDR3 amino acids: CASSSRDQKFF. In nucleotides, the CDR3 is TGTGCCAGCAGTTCCCGGGATCAAAAATTCTTC.

This CDR3 reads CASTRALGMGTGELFF. The CDR3 DNA reads as TGTGCCAGCACGAGGGCGCTCGGCATGGGTACCGGGGAGCTGTTTTTT. The rearrangement uses TRBV25-1 and TRBJ2-2; D may be TRBD2 (5 bases). Germline-derived CDR1 and CDR2 are MGHDK and SYGVNS. The CDR3 consists of 16 residues. The ends were cut back, 7 bases at V and 5 bases at J, with 20 bases in the middle.

This clone has more than one count but fewer than ten. This chain uses TRBV19 with TRBJ1-1; no reliable D call. The CDR3 is 13 residues long. The V and J ends lost 3 bases and 0 bases respectively, with 5 bases between them. Germline V gene lookup returns CDR1 LNHDA and CDR2 SQIVND (reference sequence). The CDR3 protein is CASSIAVNTEAFF. In nucleotides, the CDR3 is TGTGCCAGTAGTATTGCGGTGAACACTGAAGCTTTCTTT.

J is TRBJ2-7 and V is TRBV7-6, with 11 bases identical to TRBD2. The CDR3 spans 15 residues. V shed 4 bases, J shed 0 bases, and the junction held 2 bases outside the gene matches. From germline, CDR1 is SGHVS and CDR2 FNYEAQ. Here the CDR3 DNA reads TGTGCCAGCAGCTCTAGCGGGAGGACCTCCTACGAGCAGTACTTC. Its translation: CASSSSGRTSYEQYF.

The chain joins TRBV24-1 to TRBJ1-5, with D perhaps matching TRBD1 (6 bases). Germline CDR1 and CDR2: KGHDR and SFDVKD. V dropped 9 bases and J dropped 3 bases, with 11 bases sitting between them. The CDR3 spans 13 residues. CDR3 region: CATAGQHNQPQHF. For the CDR3, the DNA is TGTGCCACCGCCGGACAGCACAATCAGCCCCAGCATTTT.

The genes are TRBV7-9 and TRBJ2-1; 11 nucleotides align to TRBD2. With V trimmed by 2 bases and J by 7 bases, 7 bases remained unmatched. CDR3 size: 16 residues. The germline gives CDR1 SEHNR, CDR2 FQNEAQ (reference sequence). As DNA, the CDR3 is TGTGCCAGCAGCTTATTTCGACTAGCGGGATGGAATGAGCAGTTCTTC. Amino acids: CASSLFRLAGWNEQFF.

The chain combines TRBV6-5 with TRBJ2-7, with D possibly being TRBD2 (6 bases). The germline V gene has CDR1 MNHEY and CDR2 SVGAGI. The CDR3 runs to 14 residues. The V end lost 10 bases, the J end lost 6 bases, and 22 bases lay between the germline ends. The CDR3 loop reads CATRTGSLPSEQYF. In nucleotides, the CDR3 is TGTGCCACCCGAACCGGGAGCCTACCCTCCGAGCAGTACTTC.

The chain carries TRBV28 and TRBJ2-7, with D possibly being TRBD2 (6 bases). The CDR3 is 15 amino acids. Looked up from germline, CDR1 is MDHEN and CDR2 is SYDVKM. Deletions cut 5 bases from V and 5 bases from J, with 19 bases between. The CDR3: CASSLRVGGFHEQYF. As DNA, the CDR3 is TGTGCCAGCAGTCTTCGGGTCGGAGGGTTCCACGAGCAGTACTTC.

V usage is TRBV5-1 and J usage is TRBJ2-3, with 9 positions matching TRBD1. J lost 11 bases, V lost 3 bases, and 4 bases had no gene match. The CDR3 length is 12 residues. CDR1 is SGHRS, CDR2 YFSETQ, per germline. In DNA form, the CDR3 reads TGCGCCAGCAGCTACGGGACAGGGTTGCAGTATTTT. This codes for CASSYGTGLQYF.

The V gene is TRBV2, the J gene TRBJ2-3; D remains unclear. The CDR3 extends over 13 amino acids. Trimming took off 7 bases at V and 2 bases at J, with 10 bases between the two ends. Germline V CDR1 and CDR2: SNHLY, FYNNEI. The CDR3 sequence: CASIWALTDTQYF. CDR3 bases: TGTGCCAGCATTTGGGCTCTCACAGATACGCAGTATTTT.

The chain uses TRBV6-5 and TRBJ1-5; no reliable D call. This CDR3 has 13 residues. The V and J ends lost 0 bases and 9 bases respectively, with 9 bases between them. CDR1 and CDR2 (germline): MNHEY, SVGAGI. In DNA form, the CDR3 reads TGTGCCAGCAGTTACTCTGGCGGTGGGCCCCAGCATTTT. Translated: CASSYSGGGPQHF.

This chain joins TRBV5-4 and TRBJ1-3; weak D call: TRBD1 (5 bases). Trimming shortened V by 4 bases and J by 7 bases, and 15 bases separated the two germline ends. This CDR3 has 14 residues. Germline V gives CDR1 SGHNT, CDR2 YYREEE (reference sequence). This CDR3 reads CASSPGGGGNTIYF. The CDR3 DNA is TGTGCCAGCAGCCCGGGGGGGGGTGGCAACACCATATATTTT.

This chain uses TRBV2 with TRBJ2-1, with D possibly matching TRBD2 (6 bases). CDR1 is SNHLY, CDR2 FYNNEI, per germline. The CDR3 consists of 15 residues. Trimming stripped 6 bases from V and 2 bases from J, with 14 bases between. The CDR3 DNA reads TGTGCCAGCAGGGGGAGGTCGGGTGCCTACAATGAGCAGTTCTTC. This sequence encodes CASRGRSGAYNEQFF.

In its sample, this clone ranks as medium-sized. This chain uses TRBV4-2 with TRBJ2-7; D is undetermined. Per the germline V gene, CDR1 is LGHNA and CDR2 is YNFKEQ. The CDR3 spans 16 residues. Trimming cost V 2 bases and J 2 bases, with 16 bases left between them. The CDR3: CASSQLLLTRTYEQYF. The DNA for the CDR3 is TGTGCCAGCAGCCAACTCCTTCTGACTCGAACCTACGAGCAGTACTTC.

V gene TRBV28 combines with J gene TRBJ1-1; D ambiguous. Germline-derived CDR1 and CDR2 are MDHEN and SYDVKM. Trimming pared 1 base from V and 8 bases from J, leaving 8 bases between. CDR3 length: 12 residues. This CDR3 reads CASSLLNMEAFF. In nucleotides, the CDR3 is TGTGCCAGCAGTTTATTAAATATGGAAGCTTTCTTT.

The chain couples TRBV7-6 to TRBJ2-5; TRBD2 might be the D (5 bases). Looked up from germline, CDR1 is SGHVS and CDR2 is FNYEAQ. This CDR3 is 13 amino acids long. Trimming removed 3 bases from V and 4 bases from J, with 9 bases in between. This CDR3 is CASSFGERETQYF. As DNA, the CDR3 is TGTGCCAGCAGCTTTGGGGAGAGAGAGACCCAGTACTTC. The full variable domain, its missing parts supplied by reference TRBV7-6 and TRBJ2-5, is GAGVSQSPRYKVTKRGQDVALRCDPISGHVSLYWYRQALGQGPEFLTYFNYEAQQDKSGLPNDRFSAERPEGSISTLTIQRTEQRDSAMYRCASSFGERETQYFGPGTRLLVL.